The present T cell receptor beta chain was sequenced within a study of long-term antiretroviral therapy in people with HIV. Study findings and constraints: Increased diversity was seen after ART, yet it remained lower than in transplant donor controls. Comparison with controls showed narrower CDR3 length ranges in HIV repertoires.

The run of the v3.0 immunoSEQ assay was at survey level. The protocol was immunoSEQ multiplex PCR, while the TCRdb copy is restricted to in-frame clones and leaves out a portion. The sample yields approximately 26,000 clones, around 80% seen once. A remark on this clone: What it binds is unknown.

This CDR3 is built from 13 residues. V shed 1 base and J shed 3 bases, with 7 bases lying between them. Germline V gene sequence: CDR1 SGHRS, CDR2 YFSETQ. The chain recombines TRBV5-1 with TRBJ1-1, with D unclear. This TCR was sampled from a woman in her 40s with HIV. The source was unsorted PBMCs, collected 1.2 years after starting antiretroviral therapy. The CDR3 sequence is CASSLLSDTEAFF. In nucleotides, the CDR3 is TGCGCCAGCAGCTTGCTTTCTGACACTGAAGCTTTCTTT.